This T cell receptor beta chain was identified in a study of CD8 T cells in ankylosing spondylitis. Overall study results and limits: Disease-associated clones were CD8+ and fairly uncommon in peripheral blood.

Concerning this clonotype itself: The antigen is not known.

The CDR3 has 12 residues. CDR1 and CDR2 from the germline V gene are GTSNPN and SVGIG (reference sequence). Losses at the gene ends were 6 bases for V and 4 bases for J; bases not matched to a gene: 3. Generation of TCR beta libraries employed quantitative 5'-RACE incorporating molecular barcodes. One entry per CDR3 protein results from TCRdb running MiXCR on the 5' RACE reads. The sample shows about 260,000 distinct CDR3 sequences, 20% of them seen only once. The chain couples TRBV30 to TRBJ2-3, with TRBD2 matching over 8 bases. This clonotype was obtained from a male donor with ankylosing spondylitis or in good health (not recorded which). The sequencing sample was made of blood, either unsorted or a sorted T cell fraction (not recorded which). The CDR3 protein is CACGLAPDTQYF. DNA of the CDR3: TGTGCCTGTGGACTAGCCCCAGATACGCAGTATTTT.